This TCR beta chain stems from a study of T-cell reconstitution after alpha-beta-depleted transplantation in children (dated by TCRdb to the mid-2010s). Describing the broader study: Using TCR repertoire profiling, the study followed T-cell immune reconstitution in a quantitative way in children after TCRalphabeta/CD19-depleted allogeneic hematopoietic cell transplantation. Results the study describes overall, beyond this receptor: The apparently early alphabetaT-cell count recovery about two months after transplant was reportedly dependent on only several hundred rapidly expanded clones derived from non-depleted graft cells. In some patients, the high TCRbeta diversity seen at day 60 was put down to recipient T cells and intrathymic progenitors that had survived conditioning. Over the following months the frequencies of hyperexpanded clones went down, and after one year T-cell counts and TCRbeta diversity were mostly credited to newly produced T cells.

The CDR3 contains 14 residues, cysteine and phenylalanine counted. Only CDR3 DNA is held: 42 bases, read in frame from base 1. Deletion took 4 bases off V and 2 bases off J, with a span of 6 bases between the germline ends. Library preparation was by PCR. The run used an Illumina HiSeq 2500. TCR library preparation used molecular barcoding, with unique molecular identifiers applied to normalize quantification of the TCRbeta repertoire. TCRdb reprocessing: public reads trimmed at Q25 with fastp, clones called with MiXCR, in-frame beta chains kept. Merged by CDR3 protein, the rows form single entries marked with the most common genes and DNA. Within this sample are approximately 110,000 distinct CDR3 sequences, with 23% of them counted one time only. About 11% of the sample lies in the top ten. This clonotype was seen a handful of times. Its antigen remains unidentified. Per-nucleotide qualities are absent, and no much larger clonotype sits a single base away.

This specimen's treatment or condition label, per the study, means: allogeneic hematopoietic cell transplantation with graft depleted of TCRalphabeta T cells and CD19 B cells. TCRalphabeta/CD19-depleted allogeneic hematopoietic cell grafts were given to the transplant recipients, all of whom were children. The sequenced sample was PBMCs, mostly from graft donor cells, obtained 180 days after TCRalphabeta/CD19-depleted stem cell transplant. The TCR sequence derives from a male patient aged 2-15 years who had a stem cell transplant for chronic granulomatous disease, so the T cells may come from the graft donor. The chain is assembled from TRBV12-3 or TRBV12-4 and TRBJ2-6; a tentative D match to TRBD2 spans 6 bases. The bases read TGTGCCAGCAGTTGGAGGGCTGGGGCCAACGTCCTGACTTTC. It is translated as CASSWRAGANVLTF.